Described below is a single T cell receptor beta chain sequence and its context. This clonotype was seen a few times. There is no known antigen for this receptor. No quality values exist for individual bases; no much larger clone is one base distant. The sample belongs to a study of T cells in Graves' hyperthyroidism and ophthalmopathy (dated by TCRdb to about 2019). Background for the entire study: Peripheral blood samples were taken at the time of initial diagnosis, prior to any treatment. Whether ophthalmopathy could be predicted prospectively was tested in an independent validation cohort made up of fewer than 20 hyperthyroidism patients plus 17 patients who later progressed to ophthalmopathy. The approximately 98 discovery patients were randomly divided into training and test sets at a 7:3 ratio. The paper reports TCR Vbeta CDR3 sequencing of over 120 peripheral blood samples: under 45 ophthalmopathy, roughly 74 hyperthyroidism and 17 progressor patients. TCR V-J signatures able to tell the groups apart were searched for in a discovery cohort of around 95 patients, of whom over 40 had Graves' ophthalmopathy and around 58 had stable Graves' hyperthyroidism. The study also compared thyroid tissue and blood T-cell repertoires from roughly 6 Graves' hyperthyroidism patients. After blood sampling, hyperthyroidism patients were treated with methimazole at a starting dose of 30 mg daily, and ophthalmopathy patients were treated with high-dose intravenous methylprednisolone. The full study reports these points: Blood samples also contained most of the expanded thyroid clonotypes (frequency above 0.001), which suggests that blood repertoires may reflect thyroid immune responses. During validation, the model predicted progression to ophthalmopathy a median of about 6.3 months ahead of onset, with roughly 65% sensitivity and under 85% specificity. In cross-validation, a model built on a 13 V-J signature told ophthalmopathy apart from stable hyperthyroidism with approximately 90% sensitivity and roughly 81% specificity, and in testing the same model reached 80%/75%. No statistical method was used to set the sample size in advance, and investigators knew the group allocation.

The trim is 2 bases for V and 12 bases for J, with a gap of 13 bases between the germline ends. CDR3 length: 13 amino acids, cysteine to phenylalanine. Only the CDR3 DNA stays, 39 bases, in frame from base 1. CDR1 is given as SEHNR and CDR2 as FQNEAQ, both from the germline V gene (reference sequence). The hyperthyroidism patients were between 18 and 65 years old and newly diagnosed, with a disease duration of less than 2 months. The study excluded patients with uncontrolled infections, other autoimmune diseases, pregnancy or lactation. Diagnoses were based on clinical symptoms, serum thyroxine and TRAb, thyroid ultrasound and orbital computed tomography. Blood from progressor patients was collected at the time of first diagnosis with hyperthyroidism, before any ophthalmopathy symptoms had appeared. Ficoll-Paque density gradient centrifugation was used to isolate PBMCs from approximately 10 ml of fresh peripheral blood. Patients classed as progressors first received a Graves' hyperthyroidism diagnosis and then went on to develop ophthalmopathy during follow-up. Total RNA was extracted with Trizol reagent, and quality was checked on an Agilent 2100 Bioanalyzer.

The TCR beta CDR3 regions were amplified from the RNA transcripts. For the first round of RT-PCR on the TCR CDR3, the HTBI primer set was used together with the Qiagen OneStep RT-PCR kit. Libraries were constructed in a second round of multiplex PCR, after which size selection and purification were carried out. Sequencing of the libraries was done on an Illumina HiSeq2000 using paired-end 100 bp reads. The authors' analysis ran thus. SOAPnuke was used to process the raw data, removing reads that contained adapters or uncalled bases, had a mean Phred below 15, or lacked an exact match to the constant primer or identifier. High-quality paired reads were merged using COPE v1.2.5, and each unique nucleotide sequence was defined as a clonotype. MiTCR v1.1 was used to align clonotypes to the IMGT TRBV, TRBD and TRBJ reference segments. Only V-J combinations with frequency above 0.0001, covering approximately 99% of repertoires, were analysed. The TCS score was defined as the ratio of F50 (clonal expansion) to E x V (chaos), calculated using BLOSUM62-based TCRdist between CDR3 peptides within each V-J. Welch's t-statistics and random forest reduced roughly 530 V-J features to about 13, which were used in a naive Bayes classifier (R e1071). In TCRdb, the public reads were trimmed at Q25 with fastp and aligned with MiXCR, with productive beta chains retained. Entries are consolidated by CDR3 protein sequence, retaining the most common genes and DNA. TCRdb assigned the V and J calls; the authors' analysis was not used. This sample is represented by more than 550,000 distinct CDR3 sequences; roughly 20% of them were singletons. Roughly 17% of the sample is held by the ten biggest clonotypes.

The sequence came from a woman in her fifties or sixties with Graves' hyperthyroidism that later progressed to Graves' ophthalmopathy. The chain is made from TRBV7-9 and TRBJ1-4, with TRBD1 as a weak D call on 5 bases. The sample was blood. CDR3 loop: CASSLMTQGELFF. DNA sequence: TGTGCCAGCAGCTTAATGACACAAGGGGAACTGTTTTTT.